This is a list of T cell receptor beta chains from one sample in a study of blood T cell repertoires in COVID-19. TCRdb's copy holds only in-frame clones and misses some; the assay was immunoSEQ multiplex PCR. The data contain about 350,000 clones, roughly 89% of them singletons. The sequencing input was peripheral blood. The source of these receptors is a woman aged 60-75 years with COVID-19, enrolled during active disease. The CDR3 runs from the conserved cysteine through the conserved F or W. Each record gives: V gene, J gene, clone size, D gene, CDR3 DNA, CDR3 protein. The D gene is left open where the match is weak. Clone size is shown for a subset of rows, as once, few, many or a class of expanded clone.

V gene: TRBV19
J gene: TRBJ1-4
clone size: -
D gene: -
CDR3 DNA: TGTGCCAGTAGCCCCGGCAGAGGTGAAAAACTGTTTTTT
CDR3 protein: CASSPGRGEKLFF

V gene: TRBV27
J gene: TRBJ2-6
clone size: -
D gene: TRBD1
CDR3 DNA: TGTGCCAGCACCACCGGGACAGGGGCCTCTGGGGCCAACGTCCTGACTTTC
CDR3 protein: CASTTGTGASGANVLTF

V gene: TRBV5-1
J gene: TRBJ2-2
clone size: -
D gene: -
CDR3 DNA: TGCGCCAGCAGCTTGTTTCACGGGACGAACACCGGGGAGCTGTTTTTT
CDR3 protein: CASSLFHGTNTGELFF

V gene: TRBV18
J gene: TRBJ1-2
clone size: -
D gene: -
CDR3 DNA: TGTGCCAGCTCACCACTCCGGCTCGAGGTGGCCTATGGCTACACCTTC
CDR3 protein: CASSPLRLEVAYGYTF

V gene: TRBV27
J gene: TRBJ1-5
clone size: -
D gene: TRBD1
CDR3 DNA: TGTGCCAGTTCCGCCCATGGACAGGGCATCAATCAGCCCCAGCATTTT
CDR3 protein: CASSAHGQGINQPQHF

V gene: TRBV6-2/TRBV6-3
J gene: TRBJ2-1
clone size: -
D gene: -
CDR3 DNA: TGTGCCAGCAGTTACTCGGGGGGGCCGAATGAGCAGTTCTTC
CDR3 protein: CASSYSGGPNEQFF

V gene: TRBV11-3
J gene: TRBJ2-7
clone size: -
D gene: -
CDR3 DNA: TGTGCCAGCAGCTTAGATGACAGCTCCTACGAGCAGTACTTC
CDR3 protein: CASSLDDSSYEQYF

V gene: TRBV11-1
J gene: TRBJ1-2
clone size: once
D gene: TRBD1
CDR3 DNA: TGTGCCAGCAGCCCTGGACAGGGCTATGGCTACACCTTC
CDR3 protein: CASSPGQGYGYTF

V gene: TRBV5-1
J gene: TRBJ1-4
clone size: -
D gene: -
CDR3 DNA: TGCGCCAGCAGCTTTGAGGGAAACAACGAAAAACTGTTTTTT
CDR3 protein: CASSFEGNNEKLFF

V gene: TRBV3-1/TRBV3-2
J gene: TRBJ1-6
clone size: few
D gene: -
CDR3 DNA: TGTGCCAGCAGCCAAGCGAGCTCCTATAATTCACCCCTCCACTTT
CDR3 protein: CASSQASSYNSPLHF

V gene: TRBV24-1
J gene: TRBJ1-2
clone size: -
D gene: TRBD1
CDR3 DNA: TGTGCCACCAAAGGACAGGGAAAAGGCTACACCTTC
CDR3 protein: CATKGQGKGYTF

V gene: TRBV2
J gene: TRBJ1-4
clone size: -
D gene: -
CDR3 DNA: TGTGCCAGCAGGCCGGACAACATGGAGAAACTGTTTTTT
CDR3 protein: CASRPDNMEKLFF

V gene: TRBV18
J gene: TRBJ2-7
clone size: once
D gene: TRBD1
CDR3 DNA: TGTGCCAGCCGGACAGGGAGCTACGAGCAGTACTTC
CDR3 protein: CASRTGSYEQYF

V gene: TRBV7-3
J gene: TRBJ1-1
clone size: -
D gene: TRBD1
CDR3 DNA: TGTGCCAGCAGCTCTCGACAGGGTTCCGAAGCTTTCTTT
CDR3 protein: CASSSRQGSEAFF

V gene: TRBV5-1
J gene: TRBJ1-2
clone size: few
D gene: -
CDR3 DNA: TGCGCCAGCAGCTTCAGGGTAGGTGGTGGCTACACCTTC
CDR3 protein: CASSFRVGGGYTF

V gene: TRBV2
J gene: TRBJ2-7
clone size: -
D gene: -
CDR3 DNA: TGTGCCAGCACCCGACAGGCTACCTACGAGCAGTACTTC
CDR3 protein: CASTRQATYEQYF

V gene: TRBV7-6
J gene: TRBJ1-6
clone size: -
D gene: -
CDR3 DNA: TGTGCCAGCAGCTATACACAGGGCAGGGGCGATTCACCCCTCCACTTT
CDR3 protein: CASSYTQGRGDSPLHF

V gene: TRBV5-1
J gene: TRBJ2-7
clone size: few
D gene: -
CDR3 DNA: TGCGCCAGCAGCTTGACTCCCTCCTACGAGCAGTACTTC
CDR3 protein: CASSLTPSYEQYF

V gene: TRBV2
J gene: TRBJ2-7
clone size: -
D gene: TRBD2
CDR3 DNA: TGTGCCAGCATCCGGACCCCGGGAGGCTCCGAGCAGTACTTC
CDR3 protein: CASIRTPGGSEQYF

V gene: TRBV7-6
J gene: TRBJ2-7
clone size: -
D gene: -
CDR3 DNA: TGTGCCAGCAGCAAGGACAGATCCTACGAGCAGTACTTC
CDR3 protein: CASSKDRSYEQYF

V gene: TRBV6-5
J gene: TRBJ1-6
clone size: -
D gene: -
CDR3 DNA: TGTGCCAGCAGTTACGCTCCAGGGTCACCCCTCCACTTT
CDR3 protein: CASSYAPGSPLHF

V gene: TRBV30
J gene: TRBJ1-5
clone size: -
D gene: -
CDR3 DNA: TGTGCCTGGAGTGTACAAGGGCAGGGGATTATTAGCAATCAGCCCCAGCATTTT
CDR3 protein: CAWSVQGQGIISNQPQHF

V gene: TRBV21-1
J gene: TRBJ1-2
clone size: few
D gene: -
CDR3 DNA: TGTGCCAGCAGCAAAGAGAGGGCCCGGGACAGGGAATGGTATGGCTACACCTTC
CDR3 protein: CASSKERARDREWYGYTF

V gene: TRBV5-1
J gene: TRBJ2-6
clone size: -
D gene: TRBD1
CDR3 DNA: TGCGCCAGCAGCCCTGGTCCCGGAGGACAGGGGGGCGCTGGGGCCAACGTCCTGACTTTC
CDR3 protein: CASSPGPGGQGGAGANVLTF

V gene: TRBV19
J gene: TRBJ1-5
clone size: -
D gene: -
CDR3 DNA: TGTGCCAGTATATCGACTGGGGCTAGACAGCCCCAGCATTTT
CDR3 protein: CASISTGARQPQHF

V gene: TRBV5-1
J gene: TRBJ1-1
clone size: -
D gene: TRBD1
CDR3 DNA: TGCGCCAGCAGCTTCCTTCTTCAGGGGGCTGAAGCTTTCTTT
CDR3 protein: CASSFLLQGAEAFF

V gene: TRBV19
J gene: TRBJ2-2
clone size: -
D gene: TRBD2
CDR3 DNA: TGTGCCAGTAGAGGACTAGCGGGGGGTAACACCGGGGAGCTGTTTTTT
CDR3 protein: CASRGLAGGNTGELFF

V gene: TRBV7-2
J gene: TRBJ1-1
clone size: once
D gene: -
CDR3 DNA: TGTGCCAGCAGCTCGTGGGCCCTTGAAGCTTTCTTT
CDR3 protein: CASSSWALEAFF

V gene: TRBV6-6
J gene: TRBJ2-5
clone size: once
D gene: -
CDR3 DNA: TGTGCCAGCAGCGGCCGGGACAAGCAAGAGACCCAGTACTTC
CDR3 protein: CASSGRDKQETQYF

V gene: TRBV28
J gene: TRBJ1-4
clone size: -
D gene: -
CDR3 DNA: TGTGCCAGCAGTACCTTGGGGGGGATTGCTATTGAAAAACTGTTTTTT
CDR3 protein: CASSTLGGIAIEKLFF

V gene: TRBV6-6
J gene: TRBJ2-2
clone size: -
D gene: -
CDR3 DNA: TGTGCCAGCAGTTATAGCCCTGGTGGCACCGGGGAGCTGTTTTTT
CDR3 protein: CASSYSPGGTGELFF

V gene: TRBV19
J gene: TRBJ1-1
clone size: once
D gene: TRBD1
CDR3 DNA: TGTGCCAGTAGTATGTGGGACAGCGACACTGAAGCTTTCTTT
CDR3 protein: CASSMWDSDTEAFF

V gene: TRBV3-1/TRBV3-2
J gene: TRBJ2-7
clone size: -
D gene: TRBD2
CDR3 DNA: TGTGCCAGCAGCCCTAGCGGCGCAGACCACGAGCAGTACTTC
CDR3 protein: CASSPSGADHEQYF

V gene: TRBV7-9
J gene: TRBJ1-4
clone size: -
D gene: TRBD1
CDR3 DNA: TGTGCCAGCAGCTTGGGACAGGGGGGAGAAAAACTGTTTTTT
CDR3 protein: CASSLGQGGEKLFF

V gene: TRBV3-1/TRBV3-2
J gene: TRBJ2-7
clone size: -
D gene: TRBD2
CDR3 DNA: TGTGCCAGCAGCCACGCGGGGGGAGCCTACGAGCAGTACTTC
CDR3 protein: CASSHAGGAYEQYF

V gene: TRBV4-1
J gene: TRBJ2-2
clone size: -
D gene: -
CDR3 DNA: TGCGCCAGCAGCCAAGCACAGGGAAGCTGGGAGCTGTTTTTT
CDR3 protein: CASSQAQGSWELFF

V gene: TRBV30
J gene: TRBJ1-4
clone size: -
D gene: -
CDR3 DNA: TGTGCCTGGACGGGGGGGGATGGTCATGAAAAACTGTTTTTT
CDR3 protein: CAWTGGDGHEKLFF

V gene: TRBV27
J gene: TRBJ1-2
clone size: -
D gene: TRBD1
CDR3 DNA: TGTGCCAGCTGGGGCGGACAGGGGGGATATGGCTACACCTTC
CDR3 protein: CASWGGQGGYGYTF